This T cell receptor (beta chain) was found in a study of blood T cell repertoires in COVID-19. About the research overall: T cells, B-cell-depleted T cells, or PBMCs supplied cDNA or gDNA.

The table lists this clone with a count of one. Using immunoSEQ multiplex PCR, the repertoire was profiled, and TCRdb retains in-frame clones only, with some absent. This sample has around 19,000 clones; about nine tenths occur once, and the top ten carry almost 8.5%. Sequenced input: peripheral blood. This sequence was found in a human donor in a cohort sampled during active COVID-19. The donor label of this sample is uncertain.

The CDR3 DNA is TGTGCCAGCAGTGAAAGGACAGGCGACGTGTCACCCCTCCACTTT. It codes for CASSERTGDVSPLHF. The V call is TRBV2, the J call TRBJ1-6, with 7 bases that match TRBD1. CDR1 is SNHLY and CDR2 is FYNNEI in the germline V gene. Unmatched junction bases numbered 8, after V lost 2 bases and J lost 10 bases. The CDR3 sequence is 15 residues long.